This T cell receptor beta chain comes out of a study of control samples from healthy donors and cancer patients. The CDR3 is 15 amino acids. The ends were cut back, 1 base at V and 0 bases at J, with 6 bases in the middle. Germline V CDR1 and CDR2: LGHNA, YSLEER. Sequenced by immunoSEQ multiplex PCR; TCRdb stores in-frame clones only, minus some. The table has 120,000 or so clones, about 90% seen once. The chain uses TRBV4-3 and TRBJ2-2; the D is unclear. Sequencing was performed on blood. The origin of this receptor is a man aged 55 to 70 in good health. The CDR3 DNA reads as TGCGCCAGCAGCCAAGTGGGGACGAACACCGGGGAGCTGTTTTTT. Protein sequence: CASSQVGTNTGELFF.